This T cell receptor beta chain appears in the sequencing data of a study of cytomegalovirus exposure and HLA in healthy donors. Study-wide findings and caveats: The authors enumerated over 150 TCR beta chains as linked to cytomegalovirus. CMV antigen specificity was confirmed in vitro for a few CMV-associated chains. High specificity and sensitivity for cytomegalovirus status were reported for the classifier.

With regard to this clone: Its antigen is still unknown.

The V end lost 0 bases, the J end lost 2 bases, and 9 bases lay between the germline ends. Germline CDR1 reads SGHDT; CDR2 reads YYEEEE. CDR3 size: 15 residues. The primer mix had 60 Vbeta and 13 Jbeta primers. The data were produced by immunoSEQ multiplex PCR, yet TCRdb's version contains in-frame clones alone and is incomplete. Here the sample spans about 140,000 clones, around 79% being singletons. Sequenced input: PBMCs. This sequence was found in a woman aged 50 to 60 in good health and CMV-seropositive. J is TRBJ1-5 and V is TRBV5-6; no clear D. The CDR3 DNA reads as TGTGCCAGCAGCTTGGAATCCTCCGGCAATCAGCCCCAGCATTTT. This gives the protein CASSLESSGNQPQHF.